These 15 T cell receptor beta chains were all obtained from the same sample, sequenced in a study of blood T cell repertoires in COVID-19 (TCRdb year 2020). The library was prepared using the immunoSEQ multiplex PCR assay. TCRdb took this table from immuneACCESS and kept in-frame rearrangements with V and J called. Such tables lack part of the clones; where checked against another copy, unresolved V genes explain under half of the gap, and the rest is unexplained. The table for this sample lists 100,000 to 150,000 clones; 80% to 85% of them were counted only once. The ten most abundant clones make up more than 1.2% of the sample. The sequencing sample was made of peripheral blood. These receptor sequences come from a man between 60 and 75 years old with acute or convalescent COVID-19.

The chain couples TRBV27 to TRBJ2-7; possible D gene TRBD1, 5 bases. The CDR3 consists of 16 residues. Germline V CDR1 and CDR2: MNHEY, SMNVEV (reference sequence). V was cut by 7 bases and J by 0 bases, with 19 bases left in between. The CDR3 nucleotides read TGTGCCAGCATAAAAAGTACAGGTTTTAGCTCCTACGAGCAGTACTTC. This encodes CASIKSTGFSSYEQYF.

The chain combines TRBV7-8 with TRBJ2-7; D perhaps matches TRBD2 (6 bases). V lost 5 bases to trimming and J lost 1 base, with 12 bases between them. Per germline, CDR1 SGHVS and CDR2 FQNEAQ. This CDR3 comprises 14 residues. CDR3 bases: TGTGCCAGCAGCCGCCGGCGGGATTCCTACGAGCAGTACTTC. Protein: CASSRRRDSYEQYF.

The V gene is TRBV9, the J gene TRBJ2-1, with 8 bases identical to TRBD2. V lost 0 bases to trimming and J lost 4 bases; unmatched junction nucleotides: 0. The CDR3 runs to 14 residues. Germline CDR1 is SGDLS and CDR2 is YYNGEE. The CDR3 here is CASSVGGGYNEQFF. For the CDR3, the DNA is TGTGCCAGCAGCGTAGGCGGGGGGTACAATGAGCAGTTCTTC.

V and J are TRBV10-3 and TRBJ2-3; 12 bases agree with TRBD2. With V trimmed by 6 bases and J by 3 bases, 16 bases remained unmatched. The length of the CDR3 is 19 residues. Germline V gene sequence: CDR1 ENHRY, CDR2 SYGVKD. CDR3 residues: CAIRDPSGGEVTETDTQYF. The CDR3 coding sequence is TGTGCCATCAGAGACCCTAGCGGGGGGGAGGTTACAGAGACAGATACGCAGTATTTT.

The rearrangement links TRBV5-1 to TRBJ1-6; possible D gene TRBD1, 5 bases. This CDR3 has 14 residues. Germline assignment: CDR1 SGHRS and CDR2 YFSETQ. V lost 1 base and J 7 bases, leaving 9 bases between the germline ends. CDR3 nucleotide sequence: TGCGCCAGCAGCTTGAATCCAGGGAATTCACCCCTCCACTTT. Encoded protein: CASSLNPGNSPLHF.

The J gene is TRBJ2-3, the V gene TRBV5-1; 12 bases match TRBD1. Germline V gives CDR1 SGHRS, CDR2 YFSETQ. CDR3 length: 15 residues. The trim removed 5 bases at V and 4 bases at J, leaving 5 bases unmatched. CDR3 bases: TGCGCCAGCAGGTCCGGGACAGGGGGCGCAGATACGCAGTATTTT. It encodes CASRSGTGGADTQYF.

This rearrangement joins TRBV27 to TRBJ2-7; TRBD2 matches at 7 bases. CDR1 is MNHEY and CDR2 is SMNVEV in the germline V gene (reference sequence). Trimming took 7 bases from V and 4 from J; bases not matched to a gene: 7. The CDR3 is 13 residues long. CDR3 protein: CASKDGSGYEQYF. As DNA, the CDR3 is TGTGCCAGCAAGGATGGTAGCGGGTACGAGCAGTACTTC.

The chain carries TRBV28 and TRBJ2-7; TRBD2 agrees at 10 bases. CDR1 and CDR2 from the germline V gene are MDHEN and SYDVKM. V lost 3 bases, J lost 7 bases, and 6 bases stayed unmatched. CDR3 size: 14 residues. The CDR3 DNA reads TGTGCCAGCAGTTTGTCTAGCGGGAGTCATGAGCAGTACTTC. Translated, it gives CASSLSSGSHEQYF.

The chain is built from TRBV25-1 and TRBJ1-2; perhaps TRBD1 as D (5 bases). Trimming cost V 6 bases and J 3 bases, with 11 bases left between them. Germline CDR1 MGHDK, CDR2 SYGVNS. CDR3 length: 13 residues. CDR3 loop: CASRPAGYYGYTF. In DNA form, the CDR3 reads TGTGCCAGCAGACCTGCAGGGTACTATGGCTACACCTTC.

The chain uses TRBV5-5 and TRBJ1-1; D possibly corresponds to TRBD1 (6 bases). V was trimmed by 4 bases and J by 0 bases, leaving 10 bases between them. This CDR3 is 14 amino acids long. Germline lookup yields CDR1 SGHKS and CDR2 YYEKEE (reference sequence). CDR3 protein: CASSLGHLNTEAFF. Written as DNA, the CDR3 is TGTGCCAGCAGCCTGGGACACTTGAACACTGAAGCTTTCTTT.

The chain combines TRBV29-1 with TRBJ2-3; D is undetermined. Trimming stripped 7 bases from V and 2 bases from J, with 7 bases between. The CDR3 is 11 residues long. Germline CDR1 is SQVTM and CDR2 is ANQGSEA. CDR3: CSGQLTDTQYF. The CDR3 DNA sequence: TGCAGCGGCCAACTCACAGATACGCAGTATTTT.

The chain couples TRBV5-5 to TRBJ1-4, with D perhaps matching TRBD1 (5 bases). Germline V gives CDR1 SGHKS, CDR2 YYEKEE (reference sequence). The CDR3 covers 14 residues. Trimming cost V 4 bases and J 6 bases, with 13 bases left between them. The CDR3 loop is CASSQDTTHEKLFF. The CDR3 DNA reads TGTGCCAGCAGCCAGGACACGACGCATGAAAAACTGTTTTTT.

This sequence joins TRBV3-1 (or the pseudogene TRBV3-2) and TRBJ2-1; 10 bases are a match to TRBD2. There are 14 residues in the CDR3. V trimming: 0 bases; J trimming: 11 bases; junction bases outside the gene matches: 4. CDR1 is LGHDT, CDR2 YNNKEL, per germline (reference sequence). DNA of the CDR3: TGTGCCAGCAGCCAAGAAACTAGCGGGGCGAAGCAGTTCTTC. Residues: CASSQETSGAKQFF.

The chain has TRBV2 and TRBJ2-2, with a weak D call TRBD2 (5 bases). There are 17 residues in the CDR3. Between the trimmed V and J ends, which lost 6 bases and 6 bases, there was a span of 23 bases. Germline CDR1 is SNHLY and CDR2 is FYNNEI. CDR3 bases: TGTGCCAGCAGCGACCCGACGGACGGGGATGATTCCGGGGAGCTGTTTTTT. Translated: CASSDPTDGDDSGELFF.

V usage is TRBV28 and J usage is TRBJ2-1; 12 positions match TRBD2. Germline V gene data show CDR1 as MDHEN and CDR2 as SYDVKM. The CDR3 loop spans 15 amino acids. V was clipped by 1 base and J by 8 bases; unmatched bases: 3. The CDR3 spells CASSLFSSGRDEQFF. DNA of the CDR3: TGTGCCAGCAGTTTATTCTCTAGCGGGAGGGATGAGCAGTTCTTC.